This T cell receptor (beta chain) was observed in a study of shared clonotypes between healthy human individuals. Healthy adults negative for HIV, lacking recent acute infections or vaccinations, served as donors. Study-wide results and caveats: Four donors shared around 5.1% of their naive CD4 clonotypes.

Sequenced by immunoSEQ multiplex PCR; TCRdb stores in-frame clones only, minus some. The sample has 500,000 or so clones; approximately 95% are singletons. Worth noting for this clone: Antigen unknown.

V shed 3 bases and J shed 4 bases, with 13 bases lying between them. CDR3 size: 15 residues. The germline gives CDR1 SEHNR, CDR2 FQNEAQ (reference sequence). The source is a woman in her thirties in good health. The V call is TRBV7-9, the J call TRBJ2-1, with D perhaps TRBD2 (5 bases). Sequencing was performed on naive CD4+ T cells sorted from blood. Sample subset: CD45RA+ positively selected. CDR3: CASSFRIGEYNEQFF. CDR3 in DNA: TGTGCCAGCAGCTTTCGTATTGGGGAGTACAATGAGCAGTTCTTC.